These 28 T cell receptor beta chains came from one sample sequenced in a study of blood T cell repertoires in COVID-19. Some clones are missing from TCRdb's copy, which holds only in-frame ones; the method was immunoSEQ multiplex PCR. Of 95,000 to 150,000 clones in the sample, 80% to 85% are singletons; the top ten hold over 3%. The sequencing input was PBMCs or T cells enriched from blood (not recorded which). The receptor source for this set is a woman aged 25 to 39 who had recovered from COVID-19.

This chain connects TRBV10-3 to TRBJ2-7, with D maybe TRBD2 (5 bases). V was clipped by 4 bases and J by 2 bases, with 9 bases between them. CDR1 is ENHRY, CDR2 SYGVKD, per germline. The CDR3 covers 13 residues. The CDR3 nucleotides read TGTGCCATCAGTGTCGAGGGCACCTACGAGCAGTACTTC. Its protein product is CAISVEGTYEQYF.

The chain uses TRBV4-1 and TRBJ1-2; 10 bases are shared with TRBD1. Losses at the gene ends were 3 bases for V and 4 bases for J; bases not matched to a gene: 5. This CDR3 is built from 15 residues. The germline V gene encodes CDR1 MGHRA and CDR2 YSYEKL. The CDR3 spells CASSQPTGGSYGYTF. CDR3 DNA sequence: TGCGCCAGCAGCCAGCCGACAGGGGGCAGCTATGGCTACACCTTC.

The chain is built from TRBV3-1 (or the pseudogene TRBV3-2) and TRBJ1-2, with a tentative D call TRBD1 (5 bases). V was cut by 2 bases and J by 4 bases, with 11 bases left in between. Germline CDR1 reads LGHDT; CDR2 reads YNNKEL (reference sequence). The CDR3 is 14 amino acids. CDR3 sequence (DNA): TGTGCCAGCAGCCAATTCAGGGTAGGCTATGGCTACACCTTC. It is translated as CASSQFRVGYGYTF.

The chain uses TRBV3-1 (or the pseudogene TRBV3-2) and TRBJ1-4; 7 bases are shared with TRBD1. CDR3 length: 17 amino acids. Germline V gives CDR1 LGHDT, CDR2 YNNKEL (reference sequence). The V segment lost 0 bases and the J segment 3 bases; nucleotides outside the gene matches: 7. CDR3 loop: CASSQDVLGTANEKLFF. CDR3 nucleotide sequence: TGTGCCAGCAGCCAAGATGTGTTAGGGACAGCTAATGAAAAACTGTTTTTT.

This chain connects TRBV14 to TRBJ2-3, with TRBD1 identical over 7 bases. Germline V gene sequence: CDR1 SGHDN, CDR2 FVKESK. The CDR3 loop spans 13 amino acids. V trimming: 5 bases; J trimming: 5 bases; junction bases outside the gene matches: 4. CDR3 loop: CASSMNRGDTQYF. The CDR3 bases are TGTGCCAGCAGCATGAACAGGGGAGATACGCAGTATTTT.

The V and J genes are TRBV6-4 and TRBJ2-1; D is perhaps TRBD1 (5 bases). V dropped 0 bases and J dropped 4 bases, with 10 bases sitting between them. CDR1 is MRHNA and CDR2 is SNTAGT in the germline V gene. The CDR3 runs to 15 residues. DNA for the CDR3: TGTGCCAGCAGTGACTCAGGGGATTCTTACAATGAGCAGTTCTTC. It encodes CASSDSGDSYNEQFF.

In nucleotides, the CDR3 is TGTGCCAGCACCCCTAGACTAGCGGGAGGCCTAACTTCCTACAATGAGCAGTTCTTC. Its translation: CASTPRLAGGLTSYNEQFF. The chain uses TRBV2 and TRBJ2-1, with TRBD2 identical over 13 bases. This CDR3 spans 19 amino acids. The V segment lost 7 bases and the J segment 1 base; nucleotides outside the gene matches: 13. Germline loops: CDR1 SNHLY, CDR2 FYNNEI.

The chain links TRBV4-1 to TRBJ2-7; TRBD2 aligns across 9 bases. This CDR3 is 13 amino acids long. V shed 1 base and J 11 bases; nucleotides not matched to a gene: 6. Germline V gene data show CDR1 as MGHRA and CDR2 as YSYEKL. CDR3 DNA sequence: TGCGCCAGCAGCCAAGTGTTAGCGGGAGAGGAGTACTTC. Translation: CASSQVLAGEEYF.

The DNA for the CDR3 is TGTGCCATCAGTGATGTGGCAGGGGACCGCTCCTACGAGCAGTACTTC. It codes for CAISDVAGDRSYEQYF. The chain uses TRBV10-3 and TRBJ2-7; D possibly corresponds to TRBD1 (6 bases). Per germline, CDR1 ENHRY and CDR2 SYGVKD. V was clipped by 3 bases and J by 0 bases, with 15 bases between them. This CDR3 contains 16 residues.

This clone appeared once. This chain connects TRBV18 to TRBJ1-1; D is possibly TRBD1 (5 bases). Trimming cost V 0 bases and J 6 bases, with 11 bases left between them. The germline V gene encodes CDR1 KGHSH and CDR2 LQKENI. This CDR3 is 14 amino acids long. DNA for the CDR3: TGTGCCAGCTCACCACCCCAGGGTTTTGCTGAAGCTTTCTTT. Protein product: CASSPPQGFAEAFF.

V and J are TRBV9 and TRBJ2-3; D not certain. Germline V gene lookup returns CDR1 SGDLS and CDR2 YYNGEE. The CDR3 totals 12 residues. Trimming stripped 0 bases from V and 5 bases from J, with 4 bases between. This CDR3 reads CASSVAKDTQYF. The CDR3 nucleotides are TGTGCCAGCAGCGTAGCTAAAGATACGCAGTATTTT. The whole variable domain, remainder taken from reference TRBV9 and TRBJ2-3, is DSGVTQTPKHLITATGQRVTLRCSPRSGDLSVYWYQQSLDQGLQFLIQYYNGEERAKGNILERFSAQQFPDLHSELNLSSLELGDSALYFCASSVAKDTQYFGPGTRLTVL.

This clone was seen only a few times. This CDR3 is CASRRGTEDGYTF. The CDR3 DNA sequence: TGTGCCAGCAGACGCGGGACAGAGGATGGCTACACCTTC. The chain has TRBV7-2 and TRBJ1-2; 7 nucleotides agree with TRBD1. Germline V gives CDR1 SGHTA, CDR2 FQGNSA. The CDR3 is 13 residues long. Trimming cost V 6 bases and J 6 bases; bases outside gene matches: 7.

The gene calls are TRBV6-4 and TRBJ2-1; D is perhaps TRBD2 (7 bases). Germline CDR1 MRHNA, CDR2 SNTAGT. CDR3 length: 14 amino acids. Trimming cost V 8 bases and J 4 bases, with 15 bases left between them. The CDR3 DNA sequence: TGTGCCAGCCGCGGGGGCGGTGATTACAATGAGCAGTTCTTC. It encodes CASRGGGDYNEQFF.

V usage is TRBV24-1 and J usage is TRBJ2-7, with 7 bases lining up with TRBD2. The junction had 0 bases not matched to a gene; V was cut back by 0 bases and J by 5 bases. This CDR3 is built from 13 residues. The V gene's germline CDR1 is KGHDR and CDR2 SFDVKD. CDR3 sequence: CATSDLGGDEQYF. In DNA, the CDR3 is TGTGCCACCAGTGATTTGGGGGGGGACGAGCAGTACTTC.

This clone is a singleton in its sample. The rearrangement links TRBV11-2 to TRBJ2-7, with D possibly being TRBD1 (6 bases). Deletions cut 5 bases from V and 2 bases from J, with 10 bases between. Germline V gene data show CDR1 as SGHAT and CDR2 as FQNNGV. This CDR3 has 13 amino acids. The DNA for the CDR3 is TGTGCCAGCAGCGCGACAGGTACCTACGAGCAGTACTTC. Translating gives CASSATGTYEQYF.

The chain recombines TRBV2 with TRBJ2-7; 7 nucleotides match TRBD2. The V gene end was trimmed by 5 bases and the J gene end by 3 bases; junction bases not matched to a gene: 7. The V gene's germline CDR1 is SNHLY and CDR2 FYNNEI. The CDR3 contains 14 residues. CDR3 loop: CASSPSGTYYEQYF. As DNA, the CDR3 is TGTGCCAGCAGTCCAAGCGGGACCTACTACGAGCAGTACTTC.

The chain recombines TRBV27 with TRBJ2-5, with TRBD2 matching over 11 bases. This CDR3 is 16 amino acids long. Germline V gives CDR1 MNHEY, CDR2 SMNVEV (reference sequence). The ends lost 3 bases at V and 5 bases at J; junction bases unmatched: 8. The CDR3 reads CASSFGSGRALETQYF. The CDR3 coding sequence is TGTGCCAGCAGTTTCGGTAGCGGGAGGGCCTTGGAGACCCAGTACTTC.

V and J are TRBV3-1 (or the pseudogene TRBV3-2) and TRBJ1-5, with 9 nucleotides matching TRBD1. The CDR3 sequence is 15 residues long. J gave up 2 bases and V 1 base, and 0 bases lay outside the gene matches. The germline gives CDR1 LGHDT, CDR2 YNNKEL (reference sequence). Here the CDR3 reads CASSQGDRGNQPQHF. The CDR3 coding sequence is TGTGCCAGCAGCCAAGGGGACAGGGGCAATCAGCCCCAGCATTTT.

The chain joins TRBV11-1 to TRBJ2-2, with D unclear. V shed 1 base and J shed 4 bases, with 10 bases lying between them. The CDR3 has 15 residues. Per the germline V gene, CDR1 is SGHAT and CDR2 is FQDESV (reference sequence). CDR3 coding DNA: TGTGCCAGCAGCTTAGTAGCCCGGTTCACCGGGGAGCTGTTTTTT. Its translation is CASSLVARFTGELFF.

The rearrangement links TRBV30 to TRBJ1-1; 10 bases agree with TRBD1. This CDR3 has 20 residues. Germline-derived CDR1 and CDR2 are GTSNPN and SVGIG (reference sequence). V trimming: 1 base; J trimming: 4 bases; junction bases outside the gene matches: 21. The DNA for the CDR3 is TGTGCCTGGAGTGATCTGGACAGGGGGTTTCGTTTTTTGTGGTCCACTGAAGCTTTCTTT. Protein product: CAWSDLDRGFRFLWSTEAFF.

This clone has just a few counts. This chain uses TRBV7-9 with TRBJ2-7; D is perhaps TRBD1 (6 bases). CDR1 and CDR2 (germline): SEHNR, FQNEAQ (reference sequence). The CDR3 is 15 amino acids. The V and J ends lost 4 bases and 2 bases respectively, with 15 bases between them. The CDR3 DNA sequence: TGTGCCAGCAGCTCCCATGCAGGGACAACCTACGAGCAGTACTTC. The encoded protein is CASSSHAGTTYEQYF.

The gene calls are TRBV7-9 and TRBJ2-3, with 8 nucleotides matching TRBD2. J was trimmed by 2 bases and V by 7 bases; bases with no gene match: 20. Looked up from germline, CDR1 is SEHNR and CDR2 is FQNEAQ (reference sequence). The CDR3 sequence is 19 residues long. The CDR3 bases are TGTGCCAGCACCGGTGGAGCGGGAGAGAAGGTTTTTGTCACAGATACGCAGTATTTT. This gives the protein CASTGGAGEKVFVTDTQYF.

V is TRBV7-7 and J is TRBJ1-1, with 10 bases lining up with TRBD1. Trimming at V came to 1 base and at J to 1 base, leaving 0 bases not matched to a gene. Germline CDR1 is SSHAT and CDR2 is FNYEAQ (reference sequence). The CDR3 sequence is 15 residues long. The CDR3 spells CASSLGTGGNTEAFF. CDR3 DNA sequence: TGTGCCAGCAGCTTAGGGACAGGGGGGAACACTGAAGCTTTCTTT.

The chain links TRBV7-2 to TRBJ1-1; 8 positions agree with TRBD1. This CDR3 has 18 residues. The germline CDR1 and CDR2 sequences are SGHTA and FQGNSA. V gave up 3 bases and J gave up 6 bases; unmatched junction bases: 18. CDR3 coding DNA: TGTGCCAGCAGCTTTCAACCCTACACACGGACAGGGTCCCCTGAAGCTTTCTTT. Translated, it gives CASSFQPYTRTGSPEAFF. Using reference TRBV7-2 and TRBJ1-1 for the parts outside the CDR3, the full variable domain is GAGVSQSPSNKVTEKGKDVELRCDPISGHTALYWYRQSLGQGLEFLIYFQGNSAPDKSGLPSDRFSAERTGGSVSTLTIQRTQQEDSAVYLCASSFQPYTRTGSPEAFFGQGTRLTVV.

The gene calls are TRBV7-9 and TRBJ1-1, with 9 nucleotides matching TRBD1. V lost 5 bases, J lost 5 bases, and 6 bases stayed unmatched. Germline CDR1 SEHNR, CDR2 FQNEAQ (reference sequence). The CDR3 spans 14 residues. The CDR3 spells CASSAWTGDTEAFF. The DNA for the CDR3 is TGTGCCAGCAGCGCTTGGACAGGGGATACTGAAGCTTTCTTT.

This chain connects TRBV30 to TRBJ2-3; possible D gene TRBD2, 5 bases. Trimming left V 3 bases short and J 2 bases short, with 15 bases between. The CDR3 extends over 15 amino acids. CDR1 is GTSNPN and CDR2 is SVGIG in the germline V gene (reference sequence). CDR3: CAWSYGERYTDTQYF. The CDR3 DNA sequence: TGTGCCTGGAGCTACGGCGAGCGGTACACAGATACGCAGTATTTT.

The chain employs TRBV14 and TRBJ2-1; TRBD2 might be the D (5 bases). V was shortened by 0 bases and J by 4 bases, with 7 bases between the two germline ends. CDR1 is SGHDN, CDR2 FVKESK, per germline. This CDR3 is 14 amino acids long. The CDR3 is CASSQDTSYNEQFF. CDR3 nucleotide sequence: TGTGCCAGCAGCCAAGATACTAGTTACAATGAGCAGTTCTTC.

The gene calls are TRBV4-3 and TRBJ1-4; 7 bases match TRBD1. Germline assignment: CDR1 LGHNA and CDR2 YSLEER. The CDR3 is made up of 15 amino acids. V was clipped by 5 bases and J by 7 bases; unmatched bases: 10. The CDR3 DNA reads as TGCGCCAGCAGCTACACCGGGACAGTAACTGAAAAACTGTTTTTT. This encodes CASSYTGTVTEKLFF.